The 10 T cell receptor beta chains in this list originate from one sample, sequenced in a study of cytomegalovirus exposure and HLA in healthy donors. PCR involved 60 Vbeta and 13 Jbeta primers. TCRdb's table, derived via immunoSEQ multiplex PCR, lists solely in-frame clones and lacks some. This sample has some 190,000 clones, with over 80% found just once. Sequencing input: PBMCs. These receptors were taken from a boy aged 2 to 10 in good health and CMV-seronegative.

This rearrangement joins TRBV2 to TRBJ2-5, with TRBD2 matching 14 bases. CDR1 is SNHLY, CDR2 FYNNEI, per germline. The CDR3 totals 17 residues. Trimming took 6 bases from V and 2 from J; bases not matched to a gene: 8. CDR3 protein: CASSPPGTSGGQETQYF. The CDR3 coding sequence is TGTGCCAGCAGCCCCCCCGGGACTAGCGGGGGACAAGAGACCCAGTACTTC.

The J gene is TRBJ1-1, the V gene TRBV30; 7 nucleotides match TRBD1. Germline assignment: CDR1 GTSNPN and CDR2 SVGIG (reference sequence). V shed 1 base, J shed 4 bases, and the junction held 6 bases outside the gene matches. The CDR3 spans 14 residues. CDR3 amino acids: CAWSANRGATEAFF. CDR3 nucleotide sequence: TGTGCCTGGAGTGCTAACAGGGGTGCCACTGAAGCTTTCTTT.

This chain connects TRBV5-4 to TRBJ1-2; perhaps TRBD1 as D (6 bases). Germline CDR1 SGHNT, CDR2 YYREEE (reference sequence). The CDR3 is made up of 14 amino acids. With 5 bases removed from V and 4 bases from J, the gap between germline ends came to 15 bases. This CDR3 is CASRPRGWSYGYTF. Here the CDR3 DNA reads TGTGCCAGCAGACCCAGGGGATGGAGCTATGGCTACACCTTC.

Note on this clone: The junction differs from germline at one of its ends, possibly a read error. The CDR3 is CIIPLEGGVLF. The CDR3 DNA follows: TGCATCATCCCTCTGGAGGGGGGGGTCCTCTTC. The V gene is TRBV20-1, the J gene TRBJ2-1; a weak D match, TRBD2 (7 bases). The V gene's germline CDR1 is DFQATT and CDR2 SNEGSKA (reference sequence). This CDR3 is built from 11 residues.

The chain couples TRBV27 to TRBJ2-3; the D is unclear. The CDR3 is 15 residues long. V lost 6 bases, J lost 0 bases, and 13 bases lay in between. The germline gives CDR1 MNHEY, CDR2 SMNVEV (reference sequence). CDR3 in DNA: TGTGCCAGCAGACTCGAGGCTAGAAGCACAGATACGCAGTATTTT. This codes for CASRLEARSTDTQYF.

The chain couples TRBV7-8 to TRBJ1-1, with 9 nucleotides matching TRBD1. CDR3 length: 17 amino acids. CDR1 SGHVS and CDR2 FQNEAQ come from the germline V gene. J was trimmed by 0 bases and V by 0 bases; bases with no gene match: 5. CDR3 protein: CASSLAGQGIMNTEAFF. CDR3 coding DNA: TGTGCCAGCAGCTTAGCGGGACAGGGAATCATGAACACTGAAGCTTTCTTT.

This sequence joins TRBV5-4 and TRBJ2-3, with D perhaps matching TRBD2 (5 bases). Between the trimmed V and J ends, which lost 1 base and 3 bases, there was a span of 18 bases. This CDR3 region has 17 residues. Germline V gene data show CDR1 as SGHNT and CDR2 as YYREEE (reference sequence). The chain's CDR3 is CASSLRARAPGTDTQYF. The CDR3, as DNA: TGTGCCAGCAGCTTGCGAGCGAGGGCCCCAGGAACAGATACGCAGTATTTT.

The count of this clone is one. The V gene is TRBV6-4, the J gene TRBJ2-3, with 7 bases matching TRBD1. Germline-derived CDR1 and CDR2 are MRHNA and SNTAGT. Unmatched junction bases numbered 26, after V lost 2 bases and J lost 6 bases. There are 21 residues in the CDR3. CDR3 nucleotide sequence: TGTGCCAGCAGTGACCCAATAGACTTAGATAAAAGGGACAGTCTGATGGATACGCAGTATTTT. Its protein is CASSDPIDLDKRDSLMDTQYF.

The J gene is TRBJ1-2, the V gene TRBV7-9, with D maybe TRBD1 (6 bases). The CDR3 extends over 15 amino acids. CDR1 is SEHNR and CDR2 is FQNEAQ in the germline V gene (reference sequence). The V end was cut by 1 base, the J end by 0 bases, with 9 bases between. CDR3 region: CASSLGTASNYGYTF. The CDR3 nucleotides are TGTGCCAGCAGCTTAGGGACAGCGTCTAACTATGGCTACACCTTC.

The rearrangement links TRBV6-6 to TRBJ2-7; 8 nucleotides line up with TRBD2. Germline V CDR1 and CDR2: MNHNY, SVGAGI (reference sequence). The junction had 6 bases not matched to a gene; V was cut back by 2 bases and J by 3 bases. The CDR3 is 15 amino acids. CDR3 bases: TGTGCCAGCAGTTACGGAATAAGCGGGAGCTACGAGCAGTACTTC. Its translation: CASSYGISGSYEQYF.